One sample yielded the 15 T cell receptor beta chains listed below, sequenced in a study of T cell repertoires in cytomegalovirus infection. TCRdb passed the reads through MiXCR, listing each CDR3 protein once. The table shows 300,000 to 450,000 distinct CDR3 sequences, with around a sixth occurring only once. Source material: PBMCs. The source of these receptors is a human donor in good health (CMV status not recorded). Some clones in this sample may be carry-over from other donors' samples.

V is TRBV12-3 or TRBV12-4 and J is TRBJ2-5, with TRBD1 as a possible D gene (6 bases). V gave up 6 bases and J gave up 4 bases, with 18 bases separating them. The CDR3 sequence is 15 residues long. The CDR3 reads CASRDTGTGRETQYF. In DNA, the CDR3 is TGTGCCAGCAGGGATACAGGGACCGGGCGAGAGACCCAGTACTTC.

This clonotype was seen a handful of times. V gene TRBV27 combines with J gene TRBJ1-1; TRBD1 might be the D (5 bases). V was clipped by 7 bases and J by 4 bases, with 19 bases between them. Germline V gene lookup returns CDR1 MNHEY and CDR2 SMNVEV (reference sequence). The CDR3 loop spans 15 amino acids. The CDR3 DNA is TGTGCCAGCACCCCAGGCCAGGGAAAGGGCACTGAAGCTTTCTTT. This translates into CASTPGQGKGTEAFF.

The rearrangement links TRBV2 to TRBJ1-5; D not resolved. The germline CDR1 and CDR2 sequences are SNHLY and FYNNEI. The CDR3 covers 13 residues. V was shortened by 7 bases and J by 3 bases, with 10 bases between the two germline ends. CDR3: CASTRGSNQPQHF. In nucleotides, the CDR3 is TGTGCCAGCACTCGCGGGTCCAATCAGCCCCAGCATTTT.

This clonotype was found a few times. The V gene is TRBV20-1, the J gene TRBJ2-7; D not certain. From germline, CDR1 is DFQATT and CDR2 SNEGSKA (reference sequence). Trimming removed 1 base from V and 3 bases from J, with 16 bases in between. This CDR3 is 15 amino acids long. The CDR3 reads CSARGPMWQSYEQYF. CDR3 nucleotide sequence: TGCAGTGCTAGAGGCCCGATGTGGCAGAGCTACGAGCAGTACTTC.

In its sample, this clonotype was seen a few times. This rearrangement joins TRBV4-2 to TRBJ2-1; D ambiguous. The CDR3 has 14 amino acids. The V gene lost 1 base and the J gene lost 10 bases, with 14 bases spanning the gap. Germline V gene sequence: CDR1 LGHNA, CDR2 YNFKEQ. This chain's CDR3 is CASSQGPGRGEQFF. In nucleotides, the CDR3 is TGTGCCAGCAGCCAAGGCCCAGGCCGCGGCGAGCAGTTCTTC.

The chain recombines TRBV6-6 with TRBJ2-3, with D perhaps TRBD2 (5 bases). The CDR3 covers 13 residues. Trimming took 6 bases from V and 3 from J, leaving 10 bases between them. Germline V gives CDR1 MNHNY, CDR2 SVGAGI (reference sequence). The CDR3 bases are TGTGCCAGCAGGGGAAGGAGGACAGATACGCAGTATTTT. This translates into CASRGRRTDTQYF.

This clonotype was counted only a few times. The chain links TRBV4-3 to TRBJ2-3, with no clear D. V lost 0 bases, J lost 4 bases, and 8 bases lay in between. Per germline, CDR1 LGHNA and CDR2 YSLEER. The CDR3 has 14 residues. CDR3 in DNA: TGCGCCAGCAGCCAAGAACAGCCACCAGATACGCAGTATTTT. It translates to CASSQEQPPDTQYF.

The chain links TRBV2 to TRBJ2-2; no firm D call. This CDR3 has 14 amino acids. CDR1 SNHLY and CDR2 FYNNEI come from the germline V gene. The V and J ends lost 6 bases and 4 bases respectively, with 12 bases between them. The CDR3 DNA follows: TGTGCCAGCAGACCCGGGTCCGGCACCGGGGAGCTGTTTTTT. Translating gives CASRPGSGTGELFF.

This clonotype was counted many times. The V call is TRBV7-2, the J call TRBJ2-3; 11 bases line up with TRBD2. J gave up 2 bases and V 7 bases, and 5 bases lay outside the gene matches. Per the germline V gene, CDR1 is SGHTA and CDR2 is FQGNSA. The CDR3 has 15 amino acids. As DNA, the CDR3 is TGTGCCAGCACCCTAGCGGGGGGCTTCACAGATACGCAGTATTTT. As protein: CASTLAGGFTDTQYF.

This clonotype was counted a few times. DNA of the CDR3: TGTGCCAGCAGTTACGGTGTCGCGGGACAGGACACTGAAGCTTTCTTT. Residues: CASSYGVAGQDTEAFF. The rearrangement joins TRBV6-5 to TRBJ1-1; 8 nucleotides line up with TRBD1. CDR1 is MNHEY, CDR2 SVGAGI, per germline. V dropped 2 bases and J dropped 3; count of bases not matched to a gene: 8. CDR3 length: 16 residues.

The sample holds many counts of this clonotype. This chain links TRBV30 with TRBJ2-3; 9 bases are a match to TRBD1. V shed 3 bases and J 4 bases; nucleotides not matched to a gene: 11. Germline CDR1 reads GTSNPN; CDR2 reads SVGIG (reference sequence). The CDR3 runs to 16 residues. The CDR3 here is CAWSALRTGVPDTQYF. DNA for the CDR3: TGTGCCTGGAGCGCTCTGAGGACAGGGGTCCCAGATACGCAGTATTTT.

The chain recombines TRBV2 with TRBJ2-7, with 9 bases lining up with TRBD1. The CDR3 is 17 residues long. The V and J ends lost 3 bases and 3 bases, in that order; junction bases with no gene match: 12. CDR1 SNHLY and CDR2 FYNNEI come from the germline V gene. This chain's CDR3 is CASSEWDRVRVFYEQYF. The CDR3 coding sequence is TGTGCCAGCAGTGAGTGGGACAGGGTTAGGGTTTTCTACGAGCAGTACTTC.

V gene TRBV7-8 combines with J gene TRBJ2-3; 12 nucleotides agree with TRBD2. The CDR3 consists of 15 residues. V lost 5 bases and J lost 4; bases outside the gene matches: 4. Germline assignment: CDR1 SGHVS and CDR2 FQNEAQ. CDR3 sequence reads: CASSAWTSGADTQYF. In nucleotides, the CDR3 is TGTGCCAGCAGCGCCTGGACTAGCGGGGCAGATACGCAGTATTTT.

The chain links TRBV11-3 to TRBJ2-3, with 8 bases fitting TRBD1. Germline V lookup: CDR1 SGHNT, CDR2 YENEEA. V lost 5 bases to trimming and J lost 2 bases; unmatched junction nucleotides: 6. The CDR3 covers 15 residues. DNA of the CDR3: TGTGCCAGCAGCACCCGACAGGGGAACACAGATACGCAGTATTTT. Its protein product is CASSTRQGNTDTQYF.

This clonotype has just a few counts. The V and J genes are TRBV7-2 and TRBJ2-5; no clear D gene. Germline V gives CDR1 SGHTA, CDR2 FQGNSA. Trimming left V 6 bases short and J 3 bases short, with 17 bases between. This CDR3 has 15 residues. In DNA form, the CDR3 reads TGTGCCAGCAGACGGAATAGCTTCGGTAAAGAGACCCAGTACTTC. It yields the protein CASRRNSFGKETQYF.